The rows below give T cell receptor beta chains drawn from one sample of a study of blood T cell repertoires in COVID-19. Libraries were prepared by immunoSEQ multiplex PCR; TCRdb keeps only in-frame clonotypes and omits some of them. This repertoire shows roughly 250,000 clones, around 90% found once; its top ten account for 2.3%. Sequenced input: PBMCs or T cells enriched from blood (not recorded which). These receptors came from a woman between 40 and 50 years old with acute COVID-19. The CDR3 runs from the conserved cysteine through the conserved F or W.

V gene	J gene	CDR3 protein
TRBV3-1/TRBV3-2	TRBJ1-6	CASSQVAQAYNSPLHF
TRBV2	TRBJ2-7	CASSEALRDPGGYEQYF
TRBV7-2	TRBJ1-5	CASSPWGGVREPQHF
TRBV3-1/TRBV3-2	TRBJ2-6	CASSQRGREGPGANVLTF
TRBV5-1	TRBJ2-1	CASSFGTVYNEQFF
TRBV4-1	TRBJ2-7	CASSQGLAGGTLPYEQYF
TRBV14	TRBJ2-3	CASSQTSARDTQYF
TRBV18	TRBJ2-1	CASSPIGGSYNEQFF
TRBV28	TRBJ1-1	CASSLGGGPIKEAFF
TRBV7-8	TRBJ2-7	CASIPRGGLVLSYEQYF
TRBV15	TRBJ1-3	CATSRDRDRVNTIYF
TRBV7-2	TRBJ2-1	CASSLGTSGRYNEQFF
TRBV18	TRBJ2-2	CASSRALVANTGELFF